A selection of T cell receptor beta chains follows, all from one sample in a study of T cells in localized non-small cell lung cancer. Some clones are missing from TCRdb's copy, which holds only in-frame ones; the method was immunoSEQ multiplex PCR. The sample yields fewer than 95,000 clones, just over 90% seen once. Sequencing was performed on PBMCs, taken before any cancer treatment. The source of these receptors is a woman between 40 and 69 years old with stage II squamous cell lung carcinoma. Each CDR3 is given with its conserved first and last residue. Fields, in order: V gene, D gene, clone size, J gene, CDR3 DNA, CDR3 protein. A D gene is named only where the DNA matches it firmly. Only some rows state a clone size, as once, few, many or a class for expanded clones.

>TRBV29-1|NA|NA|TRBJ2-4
TGCAGCGTTGTTATATCCCGTTCAGCCAAAAACATTCAGTACTTC
CSVVISRSAKNIQYF
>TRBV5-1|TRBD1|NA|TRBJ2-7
TGCGCCAGCAGCTCTGGGACAGCATTCTACGAGCAGTACTTC
CASSSGTAFYEQYF
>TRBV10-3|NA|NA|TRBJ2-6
TGTGCCATCAGCACAGGGATCCCCGGGTCTGGGGCCAACGTCCTGACTTTC
CAISTGIPGSGANVLTF
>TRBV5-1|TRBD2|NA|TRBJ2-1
TGCGCCAGCACTGGACTAGCGGGAGGCCATTCCTACAATGAGCAGTTCTTC
CASTGLAGGHSYNEQFF
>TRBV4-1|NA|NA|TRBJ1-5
TGCGCCAGCAGCCAAGGACCGCTTAGCAATCAGCCCCAGCATTTT
CASSQGPLSNQPQHF
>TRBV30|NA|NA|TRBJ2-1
TGTGCCTGGAGTGGGTCCTACAATGAGCAGTTCTTC
CAWSGSYNEQFF
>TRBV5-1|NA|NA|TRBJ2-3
TGCGCCAGCAGCTTCGGGAGCGGCACAGATACGCAGTATTTT
CASSFGSGTDTQYF
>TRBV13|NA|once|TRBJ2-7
TGTGCCAGCAGCACCCGGGACGCTCGAAACTACGAGCAGTACTTC
CASSTRDARNYEQYF
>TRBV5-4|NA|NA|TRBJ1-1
TGTGCCAGCAGCCGGACACGGCAGCCGAACACTGAAGCTTTCTTT
CASSRTRQPNTEAFF
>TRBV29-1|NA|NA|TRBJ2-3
TGCAGCGTTGGGGGCCCCCAAGGGGGTAGCACAGATACGCAGTATTTT
CSVGGPQGGSTDTQYF
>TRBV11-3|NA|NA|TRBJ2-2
TGTGCCAGCAGGCCATCTAGGGGGACCACCGGGGAGCTGTTTTTT
CASRPSRGTTGELFF
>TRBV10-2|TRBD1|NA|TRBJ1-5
TGCGCCAGCACTCCATGGACAGGGGAGGACCAGCCCCAGCATTTT
CASTPWTGEDQPQHF
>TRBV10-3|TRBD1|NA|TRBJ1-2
TGTGCCGTAAGTCTGGACAGGACCTATGGCTACACCTTC
CAVSLDRTYGYTF
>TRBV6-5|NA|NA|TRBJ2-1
TGTGCCAGCAGTTTGGGGGGCTTCGGAAAGGAGCAGTTCTTC
CASSLGGFGKEQFF
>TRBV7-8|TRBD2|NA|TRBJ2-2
TGTGCCAGCAGCTTAGCGGCTAGCGGGGGGTACTTCACCGGGGAGCTGTTTTTT
CASSLAASGGYFTGELFF
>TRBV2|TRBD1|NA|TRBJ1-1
TGTGCCAGCTCCTCCGGGACAGGGCGAGTGGCTTTCTTT
CASSSGTGRVAFF
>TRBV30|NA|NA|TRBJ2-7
TGTGCCTGGAGTCCCAAGGCGCGGGCGGGAGAGCAGTACTTC
CAWSPKARAGEQYF
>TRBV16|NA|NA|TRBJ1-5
TGTGCCAGCAGCCAATTAAGACAGAGCGATCAGCCCCAGCATTTT
CASSQLRQSDQPQHF
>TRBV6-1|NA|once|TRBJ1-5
TGTGCCAGCAGCCGGGACAGCAATCAGCCCCAGCATTTT
CASSRDSNQPQHF
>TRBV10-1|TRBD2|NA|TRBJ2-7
TGCGCCGTCAAGACTAGCGGGAGTTTCAGCGAGCAGTACTTC
CAVKTSGSFSEQYF
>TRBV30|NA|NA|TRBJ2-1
TGTGCCTGGAGCGGGAGTTCCTACAATGAGCAGTTCTTC
CAWSGSSYNEQFF
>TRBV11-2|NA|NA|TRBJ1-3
TGTGCCAGCAGCTTAGAGGTCGGAAACACCATATATTTT
CASSLEVGNTIYF
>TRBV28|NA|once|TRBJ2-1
TGTGCCAGCAGGGACACAGCCCCAGGCTCCTACAATGAGCAGTTCTTC
CASRDTAPGSYNEQFF
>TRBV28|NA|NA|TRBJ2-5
TGTGCCACCCTGGGGTGGAGAATAGAGACCCAGTACTTC
CATLGWRIETQYF
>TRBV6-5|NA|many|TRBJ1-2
TGTGCCAGCAGTTACCCCCCTGGCACATCTGGCTACACCTTC
CASSYPPGTSGYTF
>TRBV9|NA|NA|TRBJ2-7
TGTGCCAGCAGCCCCAACAACAGGGTAATGCCCTACGAGCAGTACTTC
CASSPNNRVMPYEQYF
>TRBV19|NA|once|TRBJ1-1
TGTGCCAGTAGTACCCTTGGGGCCTTACGCGAGGGGACTGAAGCTTTCTTT
CASSTLGALREGTEAFF
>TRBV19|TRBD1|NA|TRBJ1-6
TGTGCCAGTAGTATAGTCCTCGGACAGGGGCATAATTCACCCCTCCACTTT
CASSIVLGQGHNSPLHF
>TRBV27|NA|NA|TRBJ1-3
TGTGCCAGCAGACCACGGGCTACAGGTAGCTCTGGAAACACCATATATTTT
CASRPRATGSSGNTIYF
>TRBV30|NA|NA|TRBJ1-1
TGTGCCTGCCGAAGAACCTCGGACACTGAAGCTTTCTTT
CACRRTSDTEAFF
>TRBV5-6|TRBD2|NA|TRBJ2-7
TGTGCCAGCAGCTTGTCGGGACTAGCGGACTACGAGCAGTACTTC
CASSLSGLADYEQYF
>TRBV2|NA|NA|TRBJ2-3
TGTGCCAGTGCAGGGTCCCCCCCAGATACGCAGTATTTT
CASAGSPPDTQYF
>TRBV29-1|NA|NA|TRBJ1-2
TGCAGCGTCGGAGGGGGAAATGGCTACACCTTC
CSVGGGNGYTF
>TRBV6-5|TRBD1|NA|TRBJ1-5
TGTGCCAGCAGTCACCGGACAGGGCCAAATCAGCCCCAGCATTTT
CASSHRTGPNQPQHF
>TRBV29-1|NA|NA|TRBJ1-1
TGCAGCGTTTTCTCAGGGCAGGGAGCTTTCTTT
CSVFSGQGAFF
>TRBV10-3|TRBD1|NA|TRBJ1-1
TGTGCCATCAGTGAGGGGACAGTTGAGGCTTTCTTT
CAISEGTVEAFF
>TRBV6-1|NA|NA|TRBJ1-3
TGTGCCAGTCCTTCCGGGGGTTCTGGAAACACCATATATTTT
CASPSGGSGNTIYF
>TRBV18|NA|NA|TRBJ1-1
TGTGCCAGCTCACCGTTGTCCGTAGAGGACACTGAAGCTTTCTTT
CASSPLSVEDTEAFF
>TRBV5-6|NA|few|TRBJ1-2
TGTGCCAGCGGAGGACATTCCACCCAGAGCTATGGCTACACCTTC
CASGGHSTQSYGYTF
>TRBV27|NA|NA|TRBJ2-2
TGTGCCAGCAGTTTACGCCCCGACTCCCAGGGGACCGGGGAGCTGTTTTTT
CASSLRPDSQGTGELFF
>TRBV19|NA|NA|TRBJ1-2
TGTGCCAGTAGTATACTTCGGAGCGACTATGGCTACACCTTC
CASSILRSDYGYTF